This T cell receptor (beta chain) was captured in a study of shared clonotypes between healthy human individuals (dated by TCRdb to 2020 to 2022). About the full investigation: The cohort comprised a couple of women and a few men aged 18 to 49 years. Different laboratories and diverse techniques were used to prepare libraries and sequence TCR repertoires, to increase sequencing depth and limit assay-specific biases. For each donor, three plates each were used for CD4 naive and CD4 memory, two plates were used for CD8 naive, and one plate was used for CD8 memory. Between about 0.94 and 8.9 billion PBMCs per donor were obtained by leukapheresis. The study deeply sequenced blood TCR repertoires of roughly five healthy adults to estimate repertoire size and the extent of clonotype sharing between individuals.

What the study reported, not specific to this receptor: Sampling was restricted to blood, and TCR repertoires in tissue are likely to differ from TCR repertoires in blood. Pairwise subsampling indicated that sequencing depth was expected to affect the degree of clonotype sharing among donors. Larger estimated clonotype richness was generally found for naive subsets than for memory subsets. Across a handful of donors, about 5% of naive CD4, roughly 3.5% of naive CD8, 2.3% of memory CD4, and roughly 0.41% of memory CD8 clonotypes were shared. Clonotypes shared by all four sorted-subset donors showed higher generation probabilities than non-shared clonotypes. Incomplete sequencing was indicated by rarefaction of sorted-subset datasets, despite the large sequencing depth. Because the study included a small number of donors, the genetic and exposure-history diversity represented was limited.

This clone was counted a single time. Its antigen has not been determined. Nothing much larger sits one base from this clone, and base qualities are not available. Other DNA sequences in the sample encode the same CDR3. Using the deep immunoSEQ assay, TCR CDR3 regions were amplified from genomic DNA by multiplex PCR. Genomic DNA extracted from each cell subset was distributed evenly over all wells of several immunoSEQ 96-well plates, and each plate served as one replicate. For sorted subsets, each replicate PCR was loaded with roughly 190 ng genomic DNA, equivalent to 30,000 or so T cell genomes. Purified libraries were quantified with a Qubit 3.0 fluorometer, sized on a Bioanalyzer 2100, and re-quantified with the KAPA Library Quantification kit. Every immunoSEQ 96-well plate was sequenced on a separate single-read 150-cycle Illumina NextSeq 550 flow cell. The original methods were these. Because the immunoSEQ output held only junctional sequences and lacked quality scores, the filtering could not match the filtering applied to full-length reads. Sequences were annotated with PyIR, a Python wrapper for IgBLAST v1.9, using IMGT germline references to assign V/J genes and CDR3. Reads were removed for weak V/J assignments (E-value above 1e-6), missing CDR3, stop codons, out-of-frame junctions, or ambiguous translated residues. V3J clonotypes were defined as sequences sharing the same inferred V gene, J gene, and CDR3 amino acid sequence. Percentage overlap between repertoires was computed as shared unique clonotypes divided by the size of the smaller repertoire. RTK rarefaction, the Chao1 estimator, and Recon v2.1 estimates of unobserved clonotypes were used to assess repertoire richness. For all TCRbeta clonotypes obtained by the gDNA method from several donors, generation probabilities were computed with OLGA. Held by TCRdb, this immuneACCESS table contains in-frame sequences only and omits some clones. Under half of the omission traces to an unresolved V gene where checked; the cause of the rest is unknown. Clone size and V and J calls were adopted from that table, with D and trimming inferred from the DNA. The table for this sample lists some 2 million clones; 90% to 95% of them were counted only once. 0.13% of the sample is held by the ten biggest clonotypes.

Healthy HIV-negative adults with no recently reported acute infections or vaccinations were included as donors. Only Caucasian adults living in Nashville, Tennessee, USA were represented among the donors. Magnetic negative selection was used to enrich CD4+ T cells, after which naive cells were positively selected on CD45RA and the negative fraction became the memory subset. After blood collection by leukapheresis, PBMCs were isolated using Ficoll-Histopaque density gradient centrifugation and then cryopreserved in the vapor phase of liquid nitrogen. Purity and quantity of every magnetically sorted T cell population were checked by analytical flow cytometry. From each sorted fraction, genomic DNA was isolated and quantified by UV absorbance on a Nanodrop 2000c. At the junction V is shortened by 5 bases and J by 8 bases; bases outside the gene matches: 6. Measured from the cysteine to the phenylalanine, the CDR3 is 13 residues long. CDR3 DNA is the only sequence kept; it has 39 bases, read in frame from the first base. CDR1 and CDR2 were assigned from the germline V gene as SGHNT and YENEEA.

The receptor chain draws on TRBV11-3 and TRBJ2-1, and 7 bases in between align with TRBD1. The clonotype originates from a man between 18 and 35 years old in good health. What was sequenced was naive CD4+ T cells sorted from blood. In the paper's terms, the cell subset or site label means: CD45RA+ positively selected. The CDR3 in this case is CASSLQGLDEQFF. The base sequence is TGTGCCAGCAGCCTACAGGGGTTGGATGAGCAGTTCTTC.